This T cell receptor (beta chain) was profiled in a study of cytomegalovirus exposure and HLA in healthy donors. In the case of this clone: Its antigen is still unknown.

Whole-study results and caveats: One variant, a missense change in DCLRE1C, was linked in a later analysis to TCR beta V- and J-gene trimming. It was likely that a cluster of highly shared sequence variants was a sequencing artifact. In vitro work confirmed that a few CMV-associated chains recognize CMV antigens. Cytomegalovirus-associated TCR beta chains were listed, numbering approximately 150.

The study ran its PCR with 60 Vbeta and 13 Jbeta primers. Here immunoSEQ multiplex PCR was the method, and the copy in TCRdb shows in-frame clones only, minus some. The profile shows 150,000 to 200,000 clones, 65% to 70% of them singletons. Germline lookup yields CDR1 SGHTA and CDR2 FQGTGA. The length of the CDR3 is 16 residues. V was pared by 5 bases and J by 6 bases, with 10 bases of the junction left unmatched. The source is a man between 25 and 39 years old in good health and CMV-seropositive. Sequenced input: PBMCs. This rearrangement joins TRBV7-3 to TRBJ2-2, with TRBD1 identical over 9 bases. The CDR3 DNA follows: TGTGCCAGCAGCCCTCAGGGACAGGGAAACGCCGGGGAGCTGTTTTTT. Amino acid sequence: CASSPQGQGNAGELFF.